The 3 T cell receptor beta chains given below trace back to one sample, sequenced in a study of beta chain features in type 1 diabetes. Expressed TCRB transcripts were sequenced because the entire RNA isolate underwent reverse transcription. The assay was immunoSEQ multiplex PCR, and TCRdb's table has in-frame clones only and misses some. Of hundreds of thousands of clones detected, roughly 8% appear once; the ten largest clones hold less than 0.45%. The sample was central memory CD4+ T cells from blood. The source is a woman under 30 in good health.

This clone was observed a handful of times. J is TRBJ2-1 and V is TRBV11-2; either TRBD1 or TRBD2 may fit D (5 bases each). Germline lookup yields CDR1 SGHAT and CDR2 FQNNGV. V gave up 6 bases and J gave up 5 bases, with 14 bases separating them. This CDR3 is 14 amino acids long. CDR3 bases: TGTGCCAGCAGTCGACTACTAGGGGACAATGAGCAGTTCTTC. Encoded protein: CASSRLLGDNEQFF. The complete variable domain, with remaining parts taken from reference TRBV11-2 and TRBJ2-1, reads EAGVAQSPRYKIIEKRQSVAFWCNPISGHATLYWYQQILGQGPKLLIQFQNNGVVDDSQLPKDRFSAERLKGVDSTLKIQPAKLEDSAVYLCASSRLLGDNEQFFGPGTRLTVL.

This clone turned up a few times. The V gene is TRBV7-2, the J gene TRBJ1-2; tentatively, D is TRBD1 (5 bases). In germline, CDR1 is SGHTA, CDR2 FQGNSA. Trimming left V 0 bases short and J 4 bases short, with 15 bases between. This CDR3 spans 16 amino acids. For the CDR3, the DNA is TGTGCCAGCAGCTTAGCGGGGAGCACAGGTGGCTATGGCTACACCTTC. Translation: CASSLAGSTGGYGYTF.

This clone was picked up a small number of times. The rearrangement uses TRBV7-8 and TRBJ2-3; the match to TRBD1 covers 7 bases. Germline V gene sequence: CDR1 SGHVS, CDR2 FQNEAQ. CDR3 length: 14 residues. Losses at the gene ends were 4 bases for V and 2 bases for J; bases not matched to a gene: 3. CDR3 DNA sequence: TGTGCCAGCAGCTCGGGACAGCACACAGATACGCAGTATTTT. Encoded protein: CASSSGQHTDTQYF.